These 15 T cell receptor beta chains came from one sample sequenced in a study of blood T cell repertoires in COVID-19. Profiled with immunoSEQ multiplex PCR; TCRdb holds only in-frame clones, not every one. This table has about 280,000 clones, roughly 90% appearing once. The sequenced material came from peripheral blood. The source of these receptors is a woman aged 40-49 years who had recovered from COVID-19.

The chain links TRBV29-1 to TRBJ1-1; TRBD1 agrees at 8 bases. The CDR3 has 12 amino acids. The J segment lost 6 bases and the V segment lost 5 bases, leaving 5 bases of the junction unmatched. Germline V gene data show CDR1 as SQVTM and CDR2 as ANQGSEA. The CDR3 DNA follows: TGCAGCGTTACGCAGGGGGCCCCTGAAGCTTTCTTT. Translation: CSVTQGAPEAFF.

The sample holds one count of this clone. V is TRBV27 and J is TRBJ1-4; D is possibly TRBD1 (5 bases). V lost 4 bases to trimming and J lost 0 bases, with 9 bases between them. This CDR3 region has 15 residues. Per the germline V gene, CDR1 is MNHEY and CDR2 is SMNVEV (reference sequence). CDR3 residues: CASSWGGSTNEKLFF. CDR3 DNA: TGTGCCAGCAGTTGGGGGGGATCAACTAATGAAAAACTGTTTTTT.

In this sample, this clone turned up a few times. The chain combines TRBV9 with TRBJ2-3; the match to TRBD2 covers 8 bases. Trimming took 4 bases from V and 4 from J; bases not matched to a gene: 23. Germline V gene sequence: CDR1 SGDLS, CDR2 YYNGEE. The CDR3 is 20 residues long. The CDR3 DNA follows: TGTGCCAGCAGCACCCGGGCTTTCTCGTGGGCGGGAGGCCCCCCAGATACGCAGTATTTT. Its protein is CASSTRAFSWAGGPPDTQYF.

The J gene is TRBJ2-7, the V gene TRBV7-2; D is uncertain. V lost 2 bases and J lost 5, with 4 bases in between. The CDR3 consists of 11 residues. Germline V gene sequence: CDR1 SGHTA, CDR2 FQGNSA. The CDR3 DNA is TGTGCCAGCAGCTTACGGGACGAGCAGTACTTC. Its translation is CASSLRDEQYF.

This chain joins TRBV24-1 and TRBJ2-7; D possibly corresponds to TRBD1 (5 bases). There are 15 residues in the CDR3. Trimming left V 3 bases short and J 12 bases short, with 23 bases between. Germline V gene sequence: CDR1 KGHDR, CDR2 SFDVKD. Written as DNA, the CDR3 is TGTGCCACCAGTGATCCTCGTGGCCCCCAGGGCAGGTGGTACTTC. This codes for CATSDPRGPQGRWYF.

J is TRBJ1-3 and V is TRBV5-6, with unresolved D. Deletions cut 0 bases from V and 0 bases from J, with 13 bases between. The germline gives CDR1 SGHDT, CDR2 YYEEEE. The CDR3 covers 17 residues. CDR3 sequence reads: CASSLVRHLGSGNTIYF. The DNA of the CDR3 is TGTGCCAGCAGCTTGGTGAGACACCTGGGCTCTGGAAACACCATATATTTT.

Regarding this clone: The same CDR3 arises from other DNA sequences in this sample as well. The chain has TRBV28 and TRBJ2-7, with 8 bases lining up with TRBD2. The CDR3 spans 14 residues. The V gene end was trimmed by 6 bases and the J gene end by 2 bases; junction bases not matched to a gene: 6. The germline CDR1 and CDR2 sequences are MDHEN and SYDVKM. CDR3 amino acids: CASSPGTSPYEQYF. The CDR3 DNA reads as TGTGCCAGCAGCCCGGGGACTAGTCCCTACGAGCAGTACTTC.

V gene TRBV11-3 combines with J gene TRBJ2-7; TRBD1 might be the D (6 bases). Germline CDR1 SGHNT, CDR2 YENEEA. This CDR3 region has 13 residues. The V and J ends lost 3 bases and 5 bases respectively, with 11 bases between them. The CDR3 spells CASSFRGRDEQYF. In DNA form, the CDR3 reads TGTGCCAGCAGCTTCAGGGGAAGGGACGAGCAGTACTTC.

As DNA, the CDR3 is TGTGCCAGCAGTGAAGTGGGGAGGACAGATACGCAGTATTTT. This gives the protein CASSEVGRTDTQYF. The V call is TRBV6-1, the J call TRBJ2-3; D possibly corresponds to TRBD2 (6 bases). The CDR3 is made up of 14 amino acids. V was clipped by 1 base and J by 3 bases, with 8 bases between them. Per the germline V gene, CDR1 is MNHNS and CDR2 is SASEGT.

About this clone itself: Other DNA variants within this sample encode the same CDR3. The gene calls are TRBV12-3 or TRBV12-4 and TRBJ2-7; TRBD2 is a possible D gene (5 bases). The CDR3 runs to 13 residues. V shed 6 bases and J shed 1 base, with 10 bases lying between them. Written as DNA, the CDR3 is TGTGCCAGCAGCCCTGGAGGATCCTACGAGCAGTACTTC. It translates to CASSPGGSYEQYF.

The chain uses TRBV10-1 and TRBJ2-5; TRBD2 is a possible D gene (5 bases). Trimming took off 11 bases at V and 6 bases at J, with 7 bases between the two ends. The CDR3 extends over 9 amino acids. CDR1 and CDR2 (germline): WNHNN, SYGVQD (reference sequence). CDR3 amino acids: CAWRKTQYF. The DNA of the CDR3 is TGCGCCTGGAGGAAGACCCAGTACTTC.

The gene calls are TRBV24-1 and TRBJ1-2, with 9 bases identical to TRBD1. Germline trimming cut 4 bases from V and 4 bases from J; bases unmatched to any gene: 6. The CDR3 is 15 amino acids. CDR1 and CDR2 (germline): KGHDR, SFDVKD. CDR3 sequence (DNA): TGTGCCACCAGTGAAACAGGGGGCCCTGGCTATGGCTACACCTTC. Translation: CATSETGGPGYGYTF.

This rearrangement joins TRBV20-1 to TRBJ1-3; no firm D call. Trimming removed 4 bases at V and 2 bases at J, with 3 bases between. The length of the CDR3 is 11 residues. Per germline, CDR1 DFQATT and CDR2 SNEGSKA (reference sequence). CDR3 amino acids: CSATTGNTIYF. Here the CDR3 DNA reads TGCAGTGCTACAACTGGAAACACCATATATTTT.

The chain joins TRBV4-2 to TRBJ2-7; TRBD2 aligns across 9 bases. Germline CDR1 reads LGHNA; CDR2 reads YNFKEQ. This CDR3 region has 16 residues. Trimming at V came to 0 bases and at J to 4 bases, leaving 7 bases not matched to a gene. The CDR3 sequence is CASSQEHSGRYYEQYF. CDR3 DNA: TGTGCCAGCAGCCAAGAGCATAGCGGGAGATATTACGAGCAGTACTTC.

The chain couples TRBV7-9 to TRBJ2-2; TRBD1 matches 8 bases. CDR3 length: 14 amino acids. The germline CDR1 and CDR2 sequences are SEHNR and FQNEAQ (reference sequence). V dropped 1 base and J dropped 5; count of bases not matched to a gene: 0. CDR3 loop: CASSLGTGTGELFF. The CDR3 coding sequence is TGTGCCAGCAGCTTAGGGACAGGGACCGGGGAGCTGTTTTTT.